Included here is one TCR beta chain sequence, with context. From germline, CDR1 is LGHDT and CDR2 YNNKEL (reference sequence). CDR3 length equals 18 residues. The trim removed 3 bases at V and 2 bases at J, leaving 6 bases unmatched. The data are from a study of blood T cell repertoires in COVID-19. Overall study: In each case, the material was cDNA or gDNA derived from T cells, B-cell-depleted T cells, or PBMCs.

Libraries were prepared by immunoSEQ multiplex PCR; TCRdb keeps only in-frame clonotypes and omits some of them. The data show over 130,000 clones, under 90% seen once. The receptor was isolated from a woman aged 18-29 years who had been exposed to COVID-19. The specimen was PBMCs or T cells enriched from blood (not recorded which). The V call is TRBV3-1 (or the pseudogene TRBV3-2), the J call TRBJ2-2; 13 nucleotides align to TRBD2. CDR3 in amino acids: CASSQGTSGTSNTGELFF. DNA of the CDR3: TGTGCCAGCAGCCAGGGGACTAGCGGGACCAGCAACACCGGGGAGCTGTTTTTT.